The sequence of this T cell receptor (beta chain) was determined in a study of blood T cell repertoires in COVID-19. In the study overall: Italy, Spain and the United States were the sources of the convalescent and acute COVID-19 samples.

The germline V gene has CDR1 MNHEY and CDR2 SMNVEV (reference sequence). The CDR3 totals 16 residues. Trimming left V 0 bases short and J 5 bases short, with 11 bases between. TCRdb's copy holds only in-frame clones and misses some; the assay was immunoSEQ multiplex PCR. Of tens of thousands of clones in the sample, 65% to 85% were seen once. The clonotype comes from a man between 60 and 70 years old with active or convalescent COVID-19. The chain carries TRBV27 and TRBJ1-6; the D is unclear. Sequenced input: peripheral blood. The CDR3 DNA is TGTGCCAGCAGTTTATCGGCGACGGCGGATAATTCACCCCTCCACTTT. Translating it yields CASSLSATADNSPLHF.